A selection of T cell receptor beta chains follows, all from one sample in a study of shared T cell receptors in the human thymus. TCRdb keeps only in-frame clones here, not all; method: immunoSEQ multiplex PCR. The profile shows under 850,000 clones, 88% of them singletons. These data were also reused for a study on human thymus T cells.

The material sequenced was thymocytes. These receptors all stem from a boy less than two years old with a congenital heart defect. Each CDR3 is given with its conserved first and last residue. D genes are given only for firm matches. The size entry is marked missing in some rows and otherwise reads once, few, many or a size class.

v_call	d_call	clone_size	j_call	cdr3_nt	cdr3_aa
TRBV5-1	TRBD1	NA	TRBJ2-7	TGCGCCAGCTTCCCGGGACAGGGGGCGCGCGAGCAGTACTTC	CASFPGQGAREQYF
TRBV28	TRBD1	NA	TRBJ1-2	TGTGCCAGCAGTTTTCGTCGGACAGGGCTAGGCTACACCTTC	CASSFRRTGLGYTF
TRBV5-1	TRBD1	NA	TRBJ1-1	TGCGCCAGCAGCTTACAGGGGAGTAACGGGGACACTGAAGCTTTCTTT	CASSLQGSNGDTEAFF
TRBV29-1	TRBD1	NA	TRBJ2-7	TGCAGCGCGAAGGACAGGGCTCTCGAGCAGTACTTC	CSAKDRALEQYF
TRBV11-2	TRBD2	NA	TRBJ2-3	TGTGCCAGCAGCTTAAATCGGGGAGCGGGAGGACCAGATACGCAGTATTTT	CASSLNRGAGGPDTQYF
TRBV19	TRBD1	NA	TRBJ1-5	TGTGCCACTGGGGGGACAGGGGGGAAGGGCAATCAGCCCCAGCATTTT	CATGGTGGKGNQPQHF
TRBV11-3	TRBD2	NA	TRBJ2-5	TGTGCCAGCAGCTTAGTAGGGACTAGCGGGTTCCAAGAGACCCAGTACTTC	CASSLVGTSGFQETQYF
TRBV18	NA	NA	TRBJ2-7	TGTGCCAGCTCAGGGCCGGTCTACGAGCAGTACTTC	CASSGPVYEQYF
TRBV27	NA	once	TRBJ2-3	TGTGCCAGCACGTCATCCAGGTTCTCGGGCACAGATACGCAGTATTTT	CASTSSRFSGTDTQYF
TRBV27	TRBD1	NA	TRBJ1-1	TGTGCCAGCAGTTTTACCACAGGGGGCGGACGGGACACTGAAGCTTTCTTT	CASSFTTGGGRDTEAFF